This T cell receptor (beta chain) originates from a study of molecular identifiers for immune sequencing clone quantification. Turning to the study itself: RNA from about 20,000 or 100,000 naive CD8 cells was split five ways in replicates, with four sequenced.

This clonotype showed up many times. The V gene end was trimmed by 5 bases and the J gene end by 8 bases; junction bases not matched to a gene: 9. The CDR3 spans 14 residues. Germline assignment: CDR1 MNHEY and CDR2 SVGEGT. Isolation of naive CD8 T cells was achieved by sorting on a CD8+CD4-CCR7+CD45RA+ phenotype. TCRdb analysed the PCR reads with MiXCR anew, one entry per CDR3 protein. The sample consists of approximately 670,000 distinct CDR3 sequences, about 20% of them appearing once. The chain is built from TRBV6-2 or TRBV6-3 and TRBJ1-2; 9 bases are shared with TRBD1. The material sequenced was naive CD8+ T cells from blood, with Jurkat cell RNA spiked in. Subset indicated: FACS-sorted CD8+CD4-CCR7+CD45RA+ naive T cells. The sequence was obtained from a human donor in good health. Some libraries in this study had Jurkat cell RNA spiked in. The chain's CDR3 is CASSPTWTGDGYTF. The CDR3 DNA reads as TGTGCCAGCAGTCCTACTTGGACAGGGGACGGCTACACCTTC.